Presented here are 3 T cell receptor beta chains from one specimen sequenced in a study of blood T cell repertoires in COVID-19. Libraries were prepared by immunoSEQ multiplex PCR; TCRdb keeps only in-frame clonotypes and omits some of them. The table records 29,000 or so clones, about nine tenths of them present only once. Sequencing input: peripheral blood. Source of these receptors: a human donor in a cohort sampled during active COVID-19.

The V call is TRBV18, the J call TRBJ2-5; 8 positions agree with TRBD2. The CDR3 contains 13 residues. The junction had 1 base not matched to a gene; V was cut back by 4 bases and J by 3 bases. Germline V gene sequence: CDR1 KGHSH, CDR2 LQKENI. CDR3 bases: TGTGCCAGCTCACGGGGACTAGAAGAGACCCAGTACTTC. It yields the protein CASSRGLEETQYF.

The chain uses TRBV19 and TRBJ1-4; TRBD1 matches at 9 bases. The CDR3 has 17 residues. J was trimmed by 1 base and V by 4 bases; bases with no gene match: 7. The germline CDR1 and CDR2 sequences are LNHDA and SQIVND (reference sequence). The CDR3 loop reads CASSTGQGTVTNEKLFF. CDR3 DNA: TGTGCCAGTAGTACGGGACAGGGAACGGTAACTAATGAAAAACTGTTTTTT.

V gene TRBV20-1 combines with J gene TRBJ1-3, with TRBD1 matching 10 bases. V was clipped by 3 bases and J by 14 bases; unmatched bases: 13. Germline V gives CDR1 DFQATT, CDR2 SNEGSKA (reference sequence). The CDR3 extends over 14 amino acids. CDR3 sequence (DNA): TGCAGTGCTAGTGCCGGGACAGGGGCTAGGCCGGTATATTTT. This gives the protein CSASAGTGARPVYF.